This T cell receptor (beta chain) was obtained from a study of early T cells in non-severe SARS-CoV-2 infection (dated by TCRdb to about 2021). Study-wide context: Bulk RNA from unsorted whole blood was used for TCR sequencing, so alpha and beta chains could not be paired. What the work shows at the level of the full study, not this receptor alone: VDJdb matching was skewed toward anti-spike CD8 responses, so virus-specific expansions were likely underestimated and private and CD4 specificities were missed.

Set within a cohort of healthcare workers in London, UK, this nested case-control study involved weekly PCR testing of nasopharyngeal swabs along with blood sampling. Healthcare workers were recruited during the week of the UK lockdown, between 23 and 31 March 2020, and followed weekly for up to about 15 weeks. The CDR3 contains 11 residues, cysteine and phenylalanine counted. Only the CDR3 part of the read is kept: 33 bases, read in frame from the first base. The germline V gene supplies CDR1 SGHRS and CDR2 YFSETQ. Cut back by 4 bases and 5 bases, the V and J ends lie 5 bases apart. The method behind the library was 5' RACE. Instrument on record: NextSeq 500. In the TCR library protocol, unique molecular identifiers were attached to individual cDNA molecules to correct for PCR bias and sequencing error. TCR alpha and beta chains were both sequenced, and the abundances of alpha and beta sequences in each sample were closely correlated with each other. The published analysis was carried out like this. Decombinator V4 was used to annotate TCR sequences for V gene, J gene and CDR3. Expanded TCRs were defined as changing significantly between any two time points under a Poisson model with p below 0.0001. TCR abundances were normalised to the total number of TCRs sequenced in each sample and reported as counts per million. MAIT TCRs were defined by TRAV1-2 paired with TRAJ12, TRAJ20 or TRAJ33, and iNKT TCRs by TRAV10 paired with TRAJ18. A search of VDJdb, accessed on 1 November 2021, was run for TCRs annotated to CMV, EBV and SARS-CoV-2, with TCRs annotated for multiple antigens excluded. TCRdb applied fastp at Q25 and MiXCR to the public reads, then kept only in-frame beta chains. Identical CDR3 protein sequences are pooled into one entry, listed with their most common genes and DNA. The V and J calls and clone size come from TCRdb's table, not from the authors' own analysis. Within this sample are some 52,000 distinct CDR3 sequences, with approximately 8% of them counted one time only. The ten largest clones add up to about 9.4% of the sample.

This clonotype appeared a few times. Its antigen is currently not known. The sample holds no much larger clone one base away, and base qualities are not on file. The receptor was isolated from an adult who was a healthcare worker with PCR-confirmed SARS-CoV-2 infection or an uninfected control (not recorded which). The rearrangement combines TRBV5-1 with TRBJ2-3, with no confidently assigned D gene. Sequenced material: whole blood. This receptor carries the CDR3 CASSIQDTQYF. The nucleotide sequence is TGCGCCAGCAGCATTCAAGATACGCAGTATTTT.